The rows below give T cell receptor beta chains drawn from one sample of a study of OX40 agonist ivuxolimab in advanced cancers. Profiled with immunoSEQ multiplex PCR; TCRdb holds only in-frame clones, not every one. The repertoire holds about 91,000 clones, less than 90% seen once, with more than 0.95% in the top ten. The source material was CD4+ or CD8+ T cells sorted from blood, sampled in a trial of the OX40 agonist ivuxolimab. These TCRs come from an adult with an advanced solid tumor such as melanoma, head and neck, liver or kidney cancer. Both conserved end residues are part of each CDR3. The D gene is left open where the match is weak. A row's size may be missing; if present it is once, few, many or a size class.

d_call: TRBD1; v_call: TRBV5-4; j_call: TRBJ1-4; clone_size: NA; cdr3_aa: CASSRRDSFNEKLFF; cdr3_nt: TGTGCCAGCAGCCGCCGGGACAGCTTTAATGAAAAACTGTTTTTT
d_call: TRBD1; v_call: TRBV7-9; j_call: TRBJ2-1; clone_size: NA; cdr3_aa: CASTNLVGTGPSEQFF; cdr3_nt: TGTGCCAGCACCAACTTGGTGGGGACAGGGCCTTCGGAGCAGTTCTTC
d_call: NA; v_call: TRBV10-3; j_call: TRBJ1-2; clone_size: once; cdr3_aa: CAISPGREGANYGYTF; cdr3_nt: TGTGCCATCAGCCCCGGTAGGGAGGGAGCTAACTATGGCTACACCTTC
d_call: NA; v_call: TRBV7-9; j_call: TRBJ2-2; clone_size: NA; cdr3_aa: CASSLAVYWATGELFF; cdr3_nt: TGTGCCAGCAGCTTAGCCGTATATTGGGCCACCGGGGAGCTGTTTTTT
d_call: TRBD1; v_call: TRBV6-4; j_call: TRBJ1-2; clone_size: once; cdr3_aa: CASSERQGAAGYTF; cdr3_nt: TGTGCCAGCAGTGAAAGACAGGGGGCGGCTGGCTACACCTTC
d_call: NA; v_call: TRBV20-1; j_call: TRBJ2-5; clone_size: NA; cdr3_aa: CSVRYGETQYF; cdr3_nt: TGCAGTGTTCGATACGGGGAGACCCAGTACTTC
d_call: NA; v_call: TRBV6-5; j_call: TRBJ2-3; clone_size: once; cdr3_aa: CASTKLDTQYF; cdr3_nt: TGTGCCAGCACCAAATTAGATACGCAGTATTTT
d_call: NA; v_call: TRBV9; j_call: TRBJ2-2; clone_size: NA; cdr3_aa: CASRSPTNTGELFF; cdr3_nt: TGTGCCAGCAGATCCCCGACGAACACCGGGGAGCTGTTTTTT
d_call: NA; v_call: TRBV5-1; j_call: TRBJ2-2; clone_size: NA; cdr3_aa: CASRTTAGSTGELFF; cdr3_nt: TGCGCCAGCAGGACGACAGCAGGAAGCACCGGGGAGCTGTTTTTT
d_call: TRBD1; v_call: TRBV18; j_call: TRBJ1-4; clone_size: once; cdr3_aa: CASSPGTEREKLFF; cdr3_nt: TGTGCCAGCTCACCGGGGACAGAGCGCGAAAAACTGTTTTTT
d_call: NA; v_call: TRBV4-1; j_call: TRBJ1-5; clone_size: NA; cdr3_aa: CASSQQDSNQPQHF; cdr3_nt: TGCGCCAGCAGCCAGCAAGACAGCAATCAGCCCCAGCATTTT
d_call: NA; v_call: TRBV6-5; j_call: TRBJ1-2; clone_size: NA; cdr3_aa: CASSERTDGGYTF; cdr3_nt: TGTGCCAGCAGTGAAAGGACCGACGGTGGCTACACCTTC
d_call: TRBD1; v_call: TRBV30; j_call: TRBJ1-4; clone_size: NA; cdr3_aa: CAWSVPRGLGNRRDNEKLFF; cdr3_nt: TGTGCCTGGAGTGTACCCAGGGGGCTTGGGAACCGGAGGGATAATGAAAAACTGTTTTTT
d_call: NA; v_call: TRBV5-1; j_call: TRBJ1-2; clone_size: few; cdr3_aa: CASSLEQVRYGYTF; cdr3_nt: TGCGCCAGCAGCTTGGAACAAGTTCGGTATGGCTACACCTTC
d_call: TRBD2; v_call: TRBV10-2; j_call: TRBJ2-1; clone_size: NA; cdr3_aa: CASNLAGANEQFF; cdr3_nt: TGCGCCAGCAACCTAGCGGGGGCAAATGAGCAGTTCTTC
d_call: NA; v_call: TRBV28; j_call: TRBJ1-2; clone_size: NA; cdr3_aa: CASSFPMGFYGYTF; cdr3_nt: TGTGCCAGCAGTTTCCCCATGGGGTTTTATGGCTACACCTTC
d_call: TRBD2; v_call: TRBV11-1; j_call: TRBJ2-5; clone_size: NA; cdr3_aa: CASSLNWRGEQETQYF; cdr3_nt: TGTGCCAGCAGCTTAAATTGGCGGGGGGAGCAAGAGACCCAGTACTTC
d_call: NA; v_call: TRBV2; j_call: TRBJ1-1; clone_size: few; cdr3_aa: CASSETQQAFF; cdr3_nt: TGTGCCAGCAGTGAAACCCAACAGGCTTTCTTT
d_call: TRBD1; v_call: TRBV27; j_call: TRBJ1-1; clone_size: NA; cdr3_aa: CASSSNRGMDTEAFF; cdr3_nt: TGTGCCAGCAGTTCGAACAGGGGAATGGACACTGAAGCTTTCTTT
d_call: TRBD1; v_call: TRBV30; j_call: TRBJ2-7; clone_size: NA; cdr3_aa: CAWSVRGTVFYEQYF; cdr3_nt: TGTGCCTGGAGTGTACGTGGGACAGTGTTCTACGAGCAGTACTTC